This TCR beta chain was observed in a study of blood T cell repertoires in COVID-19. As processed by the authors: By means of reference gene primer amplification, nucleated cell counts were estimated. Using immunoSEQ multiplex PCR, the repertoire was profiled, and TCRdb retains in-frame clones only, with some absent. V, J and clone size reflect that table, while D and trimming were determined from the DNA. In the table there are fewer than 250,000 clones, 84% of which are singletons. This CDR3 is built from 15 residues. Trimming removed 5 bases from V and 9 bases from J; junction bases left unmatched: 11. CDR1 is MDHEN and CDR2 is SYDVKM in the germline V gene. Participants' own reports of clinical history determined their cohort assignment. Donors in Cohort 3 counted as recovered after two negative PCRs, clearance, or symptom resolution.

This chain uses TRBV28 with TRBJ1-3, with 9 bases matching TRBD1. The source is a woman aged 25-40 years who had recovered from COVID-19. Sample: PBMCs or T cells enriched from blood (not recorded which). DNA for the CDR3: TGTGCCAGCAGTGAGACAGGGGGGCTTATAGGCACCATATATTTT. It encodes CASSETGGLIGTIYF.